The source of this T cell receptor beta chain is a study of blood T cell repertoires in COVID-19 (TCRdb year 2020). Regarding the study in general: Samples from collaborators originated in the United States, Italy and Spain and spanned both the acute and convalescent phases of COVID-19. The material from the prospective study consisted of cDNA or gDNA derived from T cells, B-cell-depleted T cells, or PBMCs. The dataset comprised deeply sampled blood TCRbeta repertoires from subjects exposed to, actively infected with, or recovered from COVID-19. A freely available public database, intended as a resource for researchers studying the immune response to SARS-CoV-2, is where the repertoires were released. The samples were drawn from two sources: the first 160 participants of the ongoing ImmuneRACE study, and 1,254 subjects contributed by 6 global collaborators. Sample metadata almost always included a de-identified subject ID, COVID-19 status, age in years and sex. Where HLA class I and class II types were available, the types were taken from metadata supplied by the sample provider, not from assay-based typing. Overall study outcomes, separate from this receptor: The amount of clinical and demographic metadata varied by source and participant and was provided uncurated.

TCRbeta CDR3 regions were amplified from genomic DNA using the immunoSEQ Assay, a bias-controlled multiplex PCR. The study's processing was this. The number of nucleated cells in each sample was estimated from the amplification of reference gene primers within the assay. To quantify the absolute abundance of each unique TCRbeta CDR3 rearrangement, sequence reads were collapsed and filtered. For each sample, productive Simpson clonality was calculated by taking the square root of Simpson's diversity index across productive rearrangements. TCRdb carries this immuneACCESS record with in-frame sequences only. Its versions omit some clonotypes, under half of them owing to an unresolved V gene in the studies checked, with the rest unexplained. The V and J calls and clone size come from that table; D and trimming were worked out from the DNA. This sample comprises some 240,000 clones, 80% of them detected only once. Together, the top ten hold roughly 12% of the sample.

This clone was observed many times. The target of this receptor is not known. The sample holds no much larger clone one base away, and base qualities are not on file. V is shortened by 3 bases, J by 8 bases, and the region joining them spans 13 bases. Spanning cysteine to phenylalanine, the CDR3 consists of 13 amino acids. Only the CDR3 portion is preserved as DNA: 39 bases, with reading frame beginning at the first base. As encoded in the germline V gene, CDR1 is SGHNT while CDR2 is YENEEA. Each collaborating institution followed its own protocols to collect whole blood in K2EDTA tubes. For TCRbeta analysis, collaborator samples were shipped as frozen whole blood, as isolated PBMCs, or as DNA extracted from either sample type.

Specimen: peripheral blood. The receptor was derived from a human donor in a cohort sampled during active COVID-19. The chain is assembled from TRBV11-3 and TRBJ1-1, with a tentative D gene TRBD1 over 5 matching bases. The nucleotide sequence reads as follows: TGTGCCAGCAGCTTGGAAAGGGACTACGAAGCTTTCTTT. Protein translation: CASSLERDYEAFF.